This TCR beta chain was recovered during a study of identical twins. Findings of the study overall: Abundant beta clonotypes from cord blood bore fewer insertions; memory repertoires lacked this pattern.

MiXCR, run by TCRdb on the 5' RACE reads, gives a single entry per CDR3 protein. The table records 520,000 or so distinct CDR3 sequences, 20% to 25% of them present only once. Points on this clonotype: As yet, its antigen is unknown.

Germline loops: CDR1 SGHRS, CDR2 YFSETQ. This CDR3 region has 14 residues. V was shortened by 4 bases and J by 1 base, with 11 bases between the two germline ends. These data are also associated with another study on T cells expressing NK-cell markers. This second report adds: Repertoires of TCR beta were obtained from T cells sorted as CD3+CD56+NKG2C+, CD3+CD56+NKG2C- and CD3+CD56-NKG2C+. An anti-gamma-delta TCR antibody confined sorting to alpha-beta TCR T cells across several of the experiments. The same clonotypes also predominated in the CD3+CD56-NKG2C+ fraction of four donors.

V and J are TRBV5-1 and TRBJ2-5, with TRBD2 as a possible D gene (6 bases). Sequencing was carried out using CD4+ T cells sorted from blood. The clonotype originates from a woman aged 18 to 35 in good health. CDR3 sequence reads: CASSPVGGQETQYF. The CDR3 DNA is TGCGCCAGCAGCCCCGTGGGGGGCCAAGAGACCCAGTACTTC. Full variable domain (missing parts from reference TRBV5-1 and TRBJ2-5): KAGVTQTPRYLIKTRGQQVTLSCSPISGHRSVSWYQQTPGQGLQFLFEYFSETQRNKGNFPGRFSGRQFSNSRSEMNVSTLELGDSALYLCASSPVGGQETQYFGPGTRLLVL.